This T cell receptor beta chain is drawn from a study of cytomegalovirus exposure and HLA in healthy donors. Notes on the study in general: Later, an analysis showed that TCR beta chains associated with HLA were more clonally expanded than others that were equally common. Relative to the roughly 640-donor mean, N-insertions were reportedly fewer in an Asian-associated ancestry cluster in a later analysis.

Comments on this clone: The antigen remains unidentified.

This CDR3 has 17 residues. Unmatched junction bases numbered 7, after V lost 1 base and J lost 2 bases. Germline V gives CDR1 SGHVS, CDR2 FQNEAQ. Each donor was nominally healthy when sampled (though unrecorded immune exposures were likely). The PCR ran on 60 Vbeta and 13 Jbeta primers. Assay: immunoSEQ multiplex PCR; the TCRdb copy retains only in-frame clones and omits some. The sample gives under 200,000 clones, about 86% of which show up once; roughly 1.9% is in the top ten. The chain links TRBV7-8 to TRBJ2-7, with 11 bases that match TRBD2. The sample was PBMCs. The sequence came from a woman under 30 in good health and CMV-seronegative. In DNA form, the CDR3 reads TGTGCCAGCAGCTTAGAAGGCAAACTAGCGGGGGCCTACGAGCAGTACTTC. Its translation is CASSLEGKLAGAYEQYF. Full variable domain (rest looked up from reference TRBV7-8 and TRBJ2-7): GAGVSQSPRYKVAKRGQDVALRCDPISGHVSLFWYQQALGQGPEFLTYFQNEAQLDKSGLPSDRFFAERPEGSVSTLKIQRTQQEDSAVYLCASSLEGKLAGAYEQYFGPGTRLTVT.